This is a list of T cell receptor beta chains from one sample in a study of beta chain features in type 1 diabetes. Repertoires were generated with immunoSEQ multiplex PCR, while TCRdb's copy carries only in-frame clones and drops some. The sample holds 640,000 or so clones, roughly an eighth seen once. Specimen: naive CD4+ T cells from blood. These receptors were taken from a man between 18 and 35 years old with type 1 diabetes. Each CDR3 is given with its conserved first and last residue. D genes are given only for firm matches. Some rows mark clone size as missing; the rest say once, few, many or name a class of expanded clone.

size,V,J,length,D,CDR3,DNA
few,TRBV11-2,TRBJ1-2,14,NA,CASSLAGSAYGYTF,TGTGCCAGCAGCTTAGCAGGGTCCGCCTATGGCTACACCTTC
NA,TRBV6-5,TRBJ2-1,16,NA,CASSYRLQSSYNEQFF,TGTGCCAGCAGTTACCGCCTACAGAGCTCCTACAATGAGCAGTTCTTC
NA,TRBV5-1,TRBJ2-3,13,NA,CASSLGRADTQYF,TGCGCCAGCAGCTTGGGCCGGGCGGATACGCAGTATTTT
few,TRBV25-1,TRBJ2-5,11,NA,CASSYQETQYF,TGTGCCAGCAGTTACCAAGAGACCCAGTACTTC
once,TRBV6-6,TRBJ1-6,15,TRBD1,CASSYQQGRHSPLHF,TGTGCCAGCAGTTACCAACAGGGGAGGCATTCACCCCTCCACTTT
NA,TRBV7-2,TRBJ2-7,16,NA,CASSLVSGFRRYEQYF,TGTGCCAGCAGCTTAGTTTCAGGGTTTCGGAGATACGAGCAGTACTTC
few,TRBV6-6,TRBJ2-1,15,TRBD2,CASRIPGRGTNEQFF,TGTGCCAGCAGAATCCCGGGGCGGGGGACCAATGAGCAGTTCTTC
NA,TRBV14,TRBJ1-1,12,NA,CASSLGDGVLRF,TGTGCCAGCAGCCTTGGGGACGGAGTCCTCCGCTTT
NA,TRBV11-1,TRBJ2-7,15,NA,CASSSAVGGLYEQYF,TGTGCCAGCAGCTCCGCTGTCGGGGGACTTTACGAGCAGTACTTC
NA,TRBV7-2,TRBJ2-3,15,NA,CASSYGGPNTDTQYF,TGTGCCAGCAGCTATGGGGGGCCGAACACAGATACGCAGTATTTT
NA,TRBV7-6,TRBJ1-5,13,NA,CASSLNGAWPQHF,TGTGCCAGCAGCTTAAATGGGGCATGGCCCCAGCATTTT
few,TRBV25-1,TRBJ2-7,15,TRBD1,CASSALTGSWDEQYF,TGTGCCAGCAGTGCCCTGACAGGGTCTTGGGACGAGCAGTACTTC
few,TRBV30,TRBJ2-3,13,NA,CAWAGNWVDTQYF,TGTGCCTGGGCCGGGAATTGGGTAGATACGCAGTATTTT
few,TRBV4-1,TRBJ1-1,14,NA,CASSGPIANTEAFF,TGCGCCAGCAGCGGACCGATCGCTAACACTGAAGCTTTCTTT
few,TRBV5-1,TRBJ2-3,16,TRBD2,CASSSPHSGDTDTQYF,TGCGCCAGCAGCTCCCCCCACAGCGGGGACACAGATACGCAGTATTTT
NA,TRBV20-1,TRBJ2-1,11,NA,CSARIALEQFF,TGCAGTGCAAGAATTGCGCTTGAGCAGTTCTTC
NA,TRBV28,TRBJ1-5,12,NA,CASSQGNQPQHF,TGTGCCAGCAGCCAGGGTAATCAGCCCCAGCATTTT
NA,TRBV30,TRBJ1-1,13,NA,CAWRIGVRTEAFF,TGTGCCTGGAGAATCGGGGTTCGCACTGAAGCTTTCTTT
NA,TRBV5-6,TRBJ1-4,14,NA,CASSLAQAQGKLFF,TGTGCCAGCAGCTTGGCCCAGGCTCAGGGAAAACTGTTTTTT
few,TRBV5-1,TRBJ1-5,15,NA,CASSFGEGSNQPQHF,TGCGCCAGCAGCTTTGGGGAGGGTAGCAATCAGCCCCAGCATTTT
NA,TRBV5-6,TRBJ2-7,14,NA,CASSYAGTSYEQYF,TGTGCCAGCAGCTACGCCGGGACATCCTACGAGCAGTACTTC
NA,TRBV7-9,TRBJ1-2,12,NA,CASSLESNRYTF,TGTGCCAGCAGCTTAGAATCGAACCGCTACACCTTC
NA,TRBV19,TRBJ1-1,12,TRBD1,CASSQGDTEAFF,TGTGCCAGTAGTCAGGGGGACACTGAAGCTTTCTTT
few,TRBV7-2,TRBJ2-3,15,NA,CASSRSAVSTDTQYF,TGTGCCAGCAGCCGTAGCGCGGTTAGCACAGATACGCAGTATTTT
few,TRBV30,TRBJ2-3,15,NA,CAWSEGEPLGNTQYF,TGTGCCTGGAGCGAGGGGGAGCCTTTGGGGAATACGCAGTATTTT
NA,TRBV6-5,TRBJ1-6,14,NA,CASSYTGSNSPLHF,TGTGCCAGCAGTTACACAGGGAGTAATTCACCCCTCCACTTT
NA,TRBV5-1,TRBJ2-7,12,NA,CASSFTREEQYF,TGCGCCAGCAGCTTTACGAGGGAGGAGCAGTACTTC
NA,TRBV11-3,TRBJ2-5,14,TRBD2,CASSPRGERETQYF,TGTGCCAGCAGCCCCCGGGGGGAAAGGGAGACCCAGTACTTC
few,TRBV27,TRBJ1-4,16,TRBD1,CASSLRTGGMSEKLFF,TGTGCCAGCAGTCTCCGGACAGGGGGTATGAGTGAAAAACTGTTTTTT
NA,TRBV5-1,TRBJ2-3,14,NA,CASSTGRTTDTQYF,TGCGCCAGCAGCACTGGGAGAACGACAGATACGCAGTATTTT
NA,TRBV2,TRBJ2-7,12,NA,CASRGDPYEQYF,TGTGCCAGCAGGGGGGACCCCTACGAGCAGTACTTC
many,TRBV10-3,TRBJ2-3,12,NA,CAIQGSADTQYF,TGTGCCATCCAGGGGAGTGCAGATACGCAGTATTTT
few,TRBV14,TRBJ2-3,14,NA,CASSQRQGGDTQYF,TGTGCCAGCAGCCAACGGCAGGGAGGAGATACGCAGTATTTT
NA,TRBV15,TRBJ1-4,15,NA,CATSRAHRDDEKLFF,TGTGCCACCAGCAGGGCCCACAGGGACGATGAAAAACTGTTTTTT
few,TRBV5-8,TRBJ1-5,20,TRBD1,CASSSRQGYLGPYSNQPQHF,TGTGCCAGCAGCTCCCGACAGGGCTATTTAGGGCCCTATAGCAATCAGCCCCAGCATTTT
NA,TRBV10-3,TRBJ2-7,14,TRBD1,CAISESPQQGLLSF,TGTGCCATCAGTGAGTCGCCCCAACAGGGGCTGCTTAGCTTC
NA,TRBV28,TRBJ2-7,15,NA,CASSSGGDNSYEQYF,TGTGCCAGCAGTTCTGGGGGGGACAACTCCTACGAGCAGTACTTC
few,TRBV29-1,TRBJ2-3,13,NA,CSTRALSTDTQYF,TGCAGCACCCGGGCCCTGAGCACAGATACGCAGTATTTT
few,TRBV5-1,TRBJ2-3,15,NA,CASSLDGTSTDTQYF,TGCGCCAGCAGCTTGGACGGGACTAGCACAGATACGCAGTATTTT
NA,TRBV5-1,TRBJ1-6,15,NA,CASSTQRADNSPLHF,TGCGCCAGCAGCACACAGAGGGCTGACAATTCACCCCTCCACTTT
NA,TRBV9,TRBJ2-5,15,TRBD1,CASSPRDRVGETQYF,TGTGCCAGCAGCCCCCGGGACAGGGTAGGGGAGACCCAGTACTTC
NA,TRBV5-1,TRBJ2-7,13,NA,CASCTGTSYEQYF,TGCGCCAGCTGTACCGGGACTTCATACGAGCAGTACTTC
few,TRBV20-1,TRBJ2-7,10,NA,CSARRDEQYF,TGCAGTGCTAGACGGGACGAGCAGTACTTC
NA,TRBV7-2,TRBJ1-6,12,NA,CASSRYNSPLHF,TGTGCCAGCAGCCGTTATAATTCACCCCTCCACTTT
once,TRBV30,TRBJ1-2,15,TRBD1,CAWSAGPQDRQGYTF,TGTGCCTGGAGTGCTGGGCCACAGGACAGGCAGGGCTACACCTTC
few,TRBV5-6,TRBJ2-3,11,NA,CASSQTDTQYF,TGTGCCAGCAGCCAGACAGATACGCAGTATTTT
few,TRBV30,TRBJ1-1,13,NA,CAWTAGAFTEAFF,TGTGCCTGGACCGCAGGGGCGTTCACTGAAGCTTTCTTT
NA,TRBV27,TRBJ1-1,17,TRBD1,CASSPIPGQVMNTEAFF,TGTGCCAGCAGTCCCATCCCGGGACAGGTCATGAACACTGAAGCTTTCTTT
NA,TRBV11-2,TRBJ2-1,13,NA,CASSLTTYNEQFF,TGTGCCAGCAGCTTGACAACGTACAATGAGCAGTTCTTC
few,TRBV10-3,TRBJ2-7,14,TRBD2,CAIRGTGGLYEQYF,TGTGCCATCAGGGGTACGGGGGGACTCTACGAGCAGTACTTC
few,TRBV7-2,TRBJ2-5,13,NA,CASSLGQGLDPYF,TGTGCCAGCAGCTTAGGGCAAGGATTGGATCCGTACTTC
NA,TRBV4-1,TRBJ1-6,16,TRBD1,CASSQDRGQFNSPLHF,TGCGCCAGCAGCCAAGATAGGGGACAGTTTAATTCACCCCTCCACTTT
NA,TRBV7-9,TRBJ1-1,12,NA,CASSQAGTEAFF,TGTGCCAGCAGTCAGGCCGGGACTGAAGCTTTCTTT
NA,TRBV5-1,TRBJ2-7,14,NA,CASSFGTTDFGQYF,TGCGCCAGCAGCTTCGGGACGACGGACTTCGGGCAGTACTTC